This T cell receptor beta chain was retrieved from a study of response to subunit inactivated influenza vaccine. This clonotype was detected ten times or more. Its specificity is unknown. TCRdb passed the RT-PCR reads through MiXCR, listing each CDR3 protein once. The table shows 650,000 to 700,000 distinct CDR3 sequences, with 15% to 17% occurring only once. V was trimmed by 5 bases and J by 7 bases, leaving 6 bases between them. Germline-derived CDR1 and CDR2 are MNHEY and SVGAGI. CDR3 length equals 12 residues. Notes on the study in general: Few new T cells, the authors suggested, are recruited by each seasonal influenza vaccination.

Sequences were derived from PBMCs from blood, sampled roughly 12 days after vaccination. J is TRBJ1-6 and V is TRBV6-5, with D perhaps matching TRBD1 (6 bases). This TCR derives from a man aged 45-65 years who received an inactivated influenza vaccine. CDR3 coding DNA: TGTGCCAGCAGTACAGGGAATTCACCCCTCCACTTT. Translation gives CASSTGNSPLHF.